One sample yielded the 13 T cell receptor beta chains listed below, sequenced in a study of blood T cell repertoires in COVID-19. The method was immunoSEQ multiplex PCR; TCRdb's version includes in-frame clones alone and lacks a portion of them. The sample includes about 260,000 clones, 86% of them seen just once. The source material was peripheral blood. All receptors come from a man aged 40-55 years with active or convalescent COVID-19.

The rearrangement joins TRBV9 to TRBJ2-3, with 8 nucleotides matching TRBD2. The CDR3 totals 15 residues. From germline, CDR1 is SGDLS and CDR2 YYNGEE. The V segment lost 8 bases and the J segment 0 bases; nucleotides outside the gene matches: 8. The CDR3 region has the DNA TGTGCCAGTTCAATGGCTAGCGGGAGCACAGATACGCAGTATTTT. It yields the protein CASSMASGSTDTQYF. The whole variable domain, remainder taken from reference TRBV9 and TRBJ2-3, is DSGVTQTPKHLITATGQRVTLRCSPRSGDLSVYWYQQSLDQGLQFLIQYYNGEERAKGNILERFSAQQFPDLHSELNLSSLELGDSALYFCASSMASGSTDTQYFGPGTRLTVL.

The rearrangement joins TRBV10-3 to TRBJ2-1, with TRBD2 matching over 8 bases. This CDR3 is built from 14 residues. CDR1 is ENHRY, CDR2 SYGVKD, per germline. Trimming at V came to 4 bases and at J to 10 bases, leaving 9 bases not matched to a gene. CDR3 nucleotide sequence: TGTGCCATCAGTGTTGGGCGGGGGGTTGAGGAGCAGTTCTTC. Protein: CAISVGRGVEEQFF.

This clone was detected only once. CDR3 protein: CASSPSGGYQPQHF. The DNA of the CDR3 is TGTGCCAGCAGTCCGAGCGGGGGGTATCAGCCCCAGCATTTT. This sequence joins TRBV3-1 (or the pseudogene TRBV3-2) and TRBJ1-5, with D perhaps matching TRBD1 (5 bases). The V gene lost 6 bases and the J gene lost 5 bases, with 14 bases spanning the gap. Germline values: CDR1 LGHDT, CDR2 YNNKEL (reference sequence). The CDR3 runs to 14 residues.

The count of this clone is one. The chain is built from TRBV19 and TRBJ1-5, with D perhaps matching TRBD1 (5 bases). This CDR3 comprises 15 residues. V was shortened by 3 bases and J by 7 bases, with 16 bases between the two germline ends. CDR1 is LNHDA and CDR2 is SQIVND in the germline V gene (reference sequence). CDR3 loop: CASSILGEGSQPQHF. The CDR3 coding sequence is TGTGCCAGTAGTATCCTCGGGGAGGGGAGCCAGCCCCAGCATTTT.

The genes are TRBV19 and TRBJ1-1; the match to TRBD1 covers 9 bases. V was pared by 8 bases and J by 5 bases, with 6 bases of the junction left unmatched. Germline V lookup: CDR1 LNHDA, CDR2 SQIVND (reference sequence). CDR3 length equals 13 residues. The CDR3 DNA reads TGTGCCAGTTCACAGGGGGCGGAGACTGAAGCTTTCTTT. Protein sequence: CASSQGAETEAFF.

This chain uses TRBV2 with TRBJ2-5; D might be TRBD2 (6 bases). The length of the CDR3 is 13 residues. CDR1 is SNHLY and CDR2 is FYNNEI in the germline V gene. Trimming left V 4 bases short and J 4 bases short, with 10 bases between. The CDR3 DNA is TGTGCCAGCAGTGCGGAGGGCCGAGAGACCCAGTACTTC. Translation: CASSAEGRETQYF.

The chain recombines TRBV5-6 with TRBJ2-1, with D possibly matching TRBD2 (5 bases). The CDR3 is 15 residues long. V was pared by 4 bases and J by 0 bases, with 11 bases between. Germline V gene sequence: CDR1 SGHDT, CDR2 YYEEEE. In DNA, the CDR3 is TGTGCCAGCAGCGGTGGGGAGAACTCCTACAATGAGCAGTTCTTC. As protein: CASSGGENSYNEQFF.

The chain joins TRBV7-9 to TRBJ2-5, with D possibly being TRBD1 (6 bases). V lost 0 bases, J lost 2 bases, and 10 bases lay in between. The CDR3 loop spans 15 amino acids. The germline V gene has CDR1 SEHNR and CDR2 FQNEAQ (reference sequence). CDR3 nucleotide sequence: TGTGCCAGCAGCTTAGCGATGACAGGACAAGAGACCCAGTACTTC. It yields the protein CASSLAMTGQETQYF.

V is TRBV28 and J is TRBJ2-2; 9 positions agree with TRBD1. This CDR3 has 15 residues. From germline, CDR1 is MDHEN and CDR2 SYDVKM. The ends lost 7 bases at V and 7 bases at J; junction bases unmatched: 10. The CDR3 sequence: CASTMNRGRSGELFF. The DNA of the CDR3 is TGTGCCAGCACCATGAACAGGGGGCGCAGCGGGGAGCTGTTTTTT.

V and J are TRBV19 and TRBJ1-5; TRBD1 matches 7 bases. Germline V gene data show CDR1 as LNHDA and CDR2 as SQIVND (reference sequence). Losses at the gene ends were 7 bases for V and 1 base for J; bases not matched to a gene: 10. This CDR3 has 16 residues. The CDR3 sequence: CASTSSQGISNQPQHF. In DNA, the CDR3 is TGTGCCAGTACCTCCTCACAGGGGATCAGCAATCAGCCCCAGCATTTT.

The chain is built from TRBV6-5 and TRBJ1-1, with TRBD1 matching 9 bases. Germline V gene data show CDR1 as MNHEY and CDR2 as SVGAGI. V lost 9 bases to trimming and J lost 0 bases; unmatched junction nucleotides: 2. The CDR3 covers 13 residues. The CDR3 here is CASHRGLNTEAFF. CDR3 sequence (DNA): TGTGCCAGTCACAGGGGGCTGAACACTGAAGCTTTCTTT.

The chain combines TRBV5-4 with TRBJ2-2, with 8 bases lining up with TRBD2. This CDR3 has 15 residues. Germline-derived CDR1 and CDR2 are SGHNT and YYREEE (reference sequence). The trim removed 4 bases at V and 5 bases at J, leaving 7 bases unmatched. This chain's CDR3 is CASSGAGGDTGELFF. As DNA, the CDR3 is TGTGCCAGCAGCGGGGCGGGGGGCGATACCGGGGAGCTGTTTTTT.

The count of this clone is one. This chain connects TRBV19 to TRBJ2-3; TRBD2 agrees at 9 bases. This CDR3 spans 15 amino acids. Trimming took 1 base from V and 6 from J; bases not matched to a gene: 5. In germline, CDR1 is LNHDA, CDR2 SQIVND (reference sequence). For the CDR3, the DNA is TGTGCCAGTAGTATAGTGGCGGGAGGGGCTGATACGCAGTATTTT. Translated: CASSIVAGGADTQYF.